A selection of T cell receptor beta chains follows, all from one sample in a study of blood T cell repertoires in COVID-19. Libraries were prepared by immunoSEQ multiplex PCR; TCRdb keeps only in-frame clonotypes and omits some of them. The data show 20,000 to 30,000 clones, with roughly 94% seen just once and 4% to 4.5% held by the top ten. Sequencing used peripheral blood. Every receptor here comes from a woman in her forties or fifties with active COVID-19. CDR3s include the opening cysteine and the closing phenylalanine or tryptophan. The D gene is left open where the match is weak. Clone sizes are given selectively: once, few, many, or a class where the clone is expanded.

>TRBV27|TRBJ1-2|NA|TRBD1
TGTGCCAGCAGCCCCCGGGACAGGGGACATGGCTACACCTTC
CASSPRDRGHGYTF
>TRBV24-1|TRBJ1-3|once|NA
TGTGCCACCAGTGATTCAGGGCCCTCTGGAAACACCATATATTTT
CATSDSGPSGNTIYF
>TRBV19|TRBJ1-2|NA|TRBD1
TGTGCCAGTACCTCCCTTGACAGGGAAAATGGCTACACCTTC
CASTSLDRENGYTF
>TRBV7-5|TRBJ1-2|NA|NA
TGTGTCAGAAGCTCAAGGGACTCTCCGCCTCGGGGCTACACCTTC
CVRSSRDSPPRGYTF
>TRBV27|TRBJ1-4|NA|NA
TGTGCCAGCAGTTTTGGACAAGACAATGAAAAACTGTTTTTT
CASSFGQDNEKLFF
>TRBV5-1|TRBJ2-3|NA|NA
TGCGCCAGCAGCTTGGAACAGGTCACAGATACGCAGTATTTT
CASSLEQVTDTQYF
>TRBV11-2|TRBJ2-7|once|NA
TGTGCCAGCAGCTTTGTTTATAGCGGCGGGGCCGAGCAGTACTTC
CASSFVYSGGAEQYF
>TRBV5-6|TRBJ2-5|NA|NA
TGTGCCAGCAGCCCCTCCAGTGGCCTCCCGACAATCCAAGAGACCCAGTACTTC
CASSPSSGLPTIQETQYF
>TRBV3-1/TRBV3-2|TRBJ2-7|NA|NA
TGTGCCACCCAACTGCTCGGGAGTGGCGAGCAGTACTTC
CATQLLGSGEQYF
>TRBV29-1|TRBJ2-3|NA|NA
TGCAGCGTCCTCAAGGCGGACACAGATACGCAGTATTTT
CSVLKADTDTQYF
>TRBV14|TRBJ2-2|NA|NA
TGTGCCAGCAGCTTAAGAGGATCCGAACGGGCCGGGGAGCTGTTTTTT
CASSLRGSERAGELFF
>TRBV12-5|TRBJ2-3|NA|TRBD2
TGTGCTAGTGGTTTGGGACTAGCGGGGACAGATACGCAGTATTTT
CASGLGLAGTDTQYF
>TRBV3-1/TRBV3-2|TRBJ2-7|NA|TRBD2
TGTGCCAGCACCGGGACTAGATCCTACGAGCAGTACTTC
CASTGTRSYEQYF
>TRBV19|TRBJ1-1|NA|NA
TGTGCCAGTAGTTACAGGGCAATGAACACTGAAGCTTTCTTT
CASSYRAMNTEAFF
>TRBV28|TRBJ2-1|NA|TRBD2
TGTGCCAGCAGTCCATACACGGGGGGGAATGAGCAGTTCTTC
CASSPYTGGNEQFF
>TRBV28|TRBJ2-3|NA|NA
TGTGCCAGCAGTCCACCCACAAGTCACGCTAGCACAGATACGCAGTATTTT
CASSPPTSHASTDTQYF
>TRBV9|TRBJ1-1|NA|NA
TGTGCCAGCAGCCTAATTGCGGGCACTGAAGCTTTCTTT
CASSLIAGTEAFF
>TRBV28|TRBJ1-5|NA|TRBD1
TGTGCCAGCACCGCCGGAAAGAGACAGGGATCGGGGCAGCCCCAGCATTTT
CASTAGKRQGSGQPQHF
>TRBV7-2|TRBJ2-1|once|TRBD2
TGTGCCAGCAGCTTACTAGCGGGAGTGGGAAATGAGCAGTTCTTC
CASSLLAGVGNEQFF
>TRBV2|TRBJ1-3|NA|NA
TGTGCCAGCAGTGATAGAGGCAGAAGCAACTTAATCTCTGGAAACACCATATATTTT
CASSDRGRSNLISGNTIYF
>TRBV11-2|TRBJ1-5|NA|NA
TGTGCCAGCAGCTTAGATCTGAGGAGACAGGTCAATCAGCCCCAGCATTTT
CASSLDLRRQVNQPQHF
>TRBV18|TRBJ2-5|NA|TRBD1
TGTGCCAGCTCACCGATTGGACAGGGCAGTAACCAAGAGACCCAGTACTTC
CASSPIGQGSNQETQYF
>TRBV14|TRBJ1-1|once|NA
TGTGCCAGCATCTATTCGGGGGGCACTGAAGCTTTCTTT
CASIYSGGTEAFF
>TRBV6-5|TRBJ2-6|NA|NA
TGTGCCAGCAGTTACTCGGCAGGGGCTGGGGCCAACGTCCTGACTTTC
CASSYSAGAGANVLTF
>TRBV5-1|TRBJ2-3|NA|NA
TGCGCCAGCAGCTTGGCCGACAGTTATACGCAGTATTTT
CASSLADSYTQYF
>TRBV19|TRBJ1-3|NA|NA
TGTGCCAGTATGTTCTCGGGTGGAAACACCATATATTTT
CASMFSGGNTIYF
>TRBV3-1/TRBV3-2|TRBJ2-5|NA|NA
TGTGCCAGCAGCCAGGCGCCGGCGGCCCAAGAGACCCAGTACTTC
CASSQAPAAQETQYF
>TRBV7-9|TRBJ1-1|NA|TRBD1
TGTGCCAGCAGCTTAAACCCACAGGGGGCAAACACTGAAGCTTTCTTT
CASSLNPQGANTEAFF
>TRBV4-2|TRBJ2-7|NA|NA
TGTGCCAGCCGCTCGACAGACTACGAGCAGTACTTC
CASRSTDYEQYF
>TRBV19|TRBJ1-5|NA|NA
TGTGCCAGTAGTATAAACAGGAATCAGCCCCAGCATTTT
CASSINRNQPQHF
>TRBV6-2/TRBV6-3|TRBJ1-5|once|NA
TGTGCCAGCAGTTATACCGCTGAGAATCAGCCCCAGCATTTT
CASSYTAENQPQHF
>TRBV5-1|TRBJ1-1|NA|NA
TGCGCCAGCAGCTTGGGTGGCAGGGGGAACACTGAAGCTTTCTTT
CASSLGGRGNTEAFF
>TRBV6-2/TRBV6-3|TRBJ1-5|NA|TRBD1
TGTGCCAGCAGCTCCTTTGGGACAGGGCATCAGCCCCAGCATTTT
CASSSFGTGHQPQHF
>TRBV6-6|TRBJ1-2|NA|NA
TGTGCCAGCAGTTCCGGGTCGTATGGCTACACCTTC
CASSSGSYGYTF
>TRBV13|TRBJ1-2|NA|TRBD1
TGTGCCAGCAGCTTAGAAGAAGGGGGCCCCTATGGCTACACCTTC
CASSLEEGGPYGYTF
>TRBV11-2|TRBJ1-2|once|NA
TGTGCCAGCAGCCCCTTTGCGGCCAACCTGTATGGCTACACCTTC
CASSPFAANLYGYTF
>TRBV19|TRBJ1-6|NA|TRBD1
TGTGCCAGTAGTATGGGCGGGACAGGGGGGACTTCACCCCTCCACTTT
CASSMGGTGGTSPLHF
>TRBV7-6|TRBJ1-1|NA|TRBD1
TGTGCCAGCAGCTTAGTTCAGGGGGCGTACACTGAAGCTTTCTTT
CASSLVQGAYTEAFF
>TRBV10-1|TRBJ2-3|NA|NA
TGCGCCAGCAGTAAGGGACTCACAGATACGCAGTATTTT
CASSKGLTDTQYF
>TRBV7-9|TRBJ1-3|NA|TRBD1
TGTGCCAGCAGCCTCACAGGGGGCGCCGGAAACACCATATATTTT
CASSLTGGAGNTIYF
>TRBV6-5|TRBJ1-2|NA|NA
TGTGCCAGAGGCGCGGACACCAACTATGGCTACACCTTC
CARGADTNYGYTF
>TRBV25-1|TRBJ1-1|NA|TRBD1
TGTGCCAGCGGTAGGGGGCTGGGTACTGAAGCTTTCTTT
CASGRGLGTEAFF
>TRBV2|TRBJ1-5|few|NA
TGTGCCAGCAGAGAACAGGGCTACCAGCATTTT
CASREQGYQHF
>TRBV2|TRBJ1-6|NA|TRBD1
TGTGCCAGCAGCGACGCGGGGACAGGGAATTCACCCCTCCACTTT
CASSDAGTGNSPLHF
>TRBV7-9|TRBJ2-2|NA|NA
TGTGCCAGCAGCTTAGCCCTTACGGTCACCGGGGAGCTGTTTTTT
CASSLALTVTGELFF